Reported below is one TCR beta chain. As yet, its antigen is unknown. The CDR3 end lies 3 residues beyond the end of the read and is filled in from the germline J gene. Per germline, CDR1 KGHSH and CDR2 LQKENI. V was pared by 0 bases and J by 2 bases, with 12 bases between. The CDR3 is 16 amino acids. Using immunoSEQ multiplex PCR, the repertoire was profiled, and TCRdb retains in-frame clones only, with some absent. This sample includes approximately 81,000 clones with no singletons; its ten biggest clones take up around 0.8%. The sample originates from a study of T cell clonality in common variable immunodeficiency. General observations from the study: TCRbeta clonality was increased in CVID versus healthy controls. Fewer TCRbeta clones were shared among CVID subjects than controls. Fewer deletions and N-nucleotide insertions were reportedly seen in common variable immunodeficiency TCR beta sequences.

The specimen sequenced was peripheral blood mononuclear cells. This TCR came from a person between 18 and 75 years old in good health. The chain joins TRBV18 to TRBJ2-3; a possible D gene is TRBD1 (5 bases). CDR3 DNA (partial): TGTGCCAGCTCACCACCGCGGACACAGTACACAGATACG. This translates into CASSPPRTQYTDT. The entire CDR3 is CASSPPRTQYTDTQYF.